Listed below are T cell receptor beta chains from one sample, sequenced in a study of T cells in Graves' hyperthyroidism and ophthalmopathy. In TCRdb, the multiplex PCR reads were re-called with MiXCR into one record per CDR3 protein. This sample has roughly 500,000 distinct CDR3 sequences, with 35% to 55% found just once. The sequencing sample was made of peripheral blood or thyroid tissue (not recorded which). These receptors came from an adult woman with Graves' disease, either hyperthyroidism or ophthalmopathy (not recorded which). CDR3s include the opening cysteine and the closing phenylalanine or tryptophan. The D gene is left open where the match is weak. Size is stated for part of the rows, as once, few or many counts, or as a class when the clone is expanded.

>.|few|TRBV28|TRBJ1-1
CASSFSEAEAFF
TGTGCCAGCAGTTTTTCCGAGGCTGAAGCTTTCTTT
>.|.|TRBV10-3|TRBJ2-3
CAISESFGVDTQYF
TGTGCCATCAGTGAGTCGTTCGGCGTAGATACGCAGTATTTT
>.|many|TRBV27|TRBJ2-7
CASSPTPSTSEQYF
TGTGCCAGCAGTCCCACCCCCTCGACTAGCGAGCAGTACTTC
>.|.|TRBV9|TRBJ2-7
CASSYSRVEQYF
TGTGCCAGCAGTTACTCCAGGGTGGAGCAGTACTTC
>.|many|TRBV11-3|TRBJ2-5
CASSKDMGETQYF
TGTGCCAGCAGCAAGGACATGGGGGAGACCCAGTACTTC
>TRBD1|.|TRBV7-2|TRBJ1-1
CASSSKLQGAMAEAFF
TGTGCCAGCAGTTCCAAATTACAGGGGGCGATGGCTGAAGCTTTCTTT
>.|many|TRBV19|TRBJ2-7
CASSTPTENYEQYF
TGTGCCAGTAGTACACCGACTGAAAACTACGAGCAGTACTTC
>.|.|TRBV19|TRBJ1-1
CASRPDMNTEAFF
TGTGCCAGTCGGCCAGACATGAACACTGAAGCTTTCTTT
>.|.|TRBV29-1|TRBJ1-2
CSVVPRNYGYTF
TGCAGCGTTGTACCGCGTAACTATGGCTACACCTTC
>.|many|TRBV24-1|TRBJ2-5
CATAKTGLQETQYF
TGTGCCACAGCTAAAACAGGGCTACAAGAGACCCAGTACTTC
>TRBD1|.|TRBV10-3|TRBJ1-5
CAISDGQGVGNQPQHF
TGTGCCATCAGTGACGGACAGGGTGTGGGCAATCAGCCCCAGCATTTT
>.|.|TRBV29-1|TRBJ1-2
CSVAETALPLNYGYTF
TGCAGCGTTGCTGAGACAGCCCTTCCACTTAACTATGGCTACACCTTC
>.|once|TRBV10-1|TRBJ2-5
CASSTGQETQYF
TGCGCCAGCAGTACCGGGCAAGAGACCCAGTACTTC
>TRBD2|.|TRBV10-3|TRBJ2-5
CAISSGSLETQYF
TGTGCCATCAGCAGCGGGAGTCTGGAGACCCAGTACTTC
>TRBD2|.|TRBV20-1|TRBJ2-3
CSASGGRGDTQYF
TGCAGTGCCTCGGGAGGGAGGGGAGATACGCAGTATTTT
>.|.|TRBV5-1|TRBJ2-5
CASKGGETQYF
TGCGCCAGCAAGGGGGGAGAGACCCAGTACTTC
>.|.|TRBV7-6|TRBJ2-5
CASSITSLGIGETQYF
TGTGCCAGCAGCATAACCTCCCTGGGAATAGGGGAGACCCAGTACTTC
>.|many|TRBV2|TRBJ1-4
CASKGNEKLFF
TGTGCCAGCAAGGGTAATGAAAAACTGTTTTTT
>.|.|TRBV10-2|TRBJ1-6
CASSEPDRPNSPLHF
TGCGCCAGCAGTGAGCCGGACAGACCTAATTCACCCCTCCACTTT
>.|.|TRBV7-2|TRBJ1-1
CASSWRVTEAFF
TGTGCCAGCAGCTGGCGGGTTACTGAAGCTTTCTTT
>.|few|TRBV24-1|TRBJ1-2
CATSVPHGGYTF
TGTGCCACCAGTGTACCCCATGGTGGCTACACCTTC
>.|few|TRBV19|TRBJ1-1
CASSTSQGYEFF
TGTGCCAGTAGTACTTCTCAGGGATACGAATTCTTT
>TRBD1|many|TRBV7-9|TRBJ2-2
CASSPQGLTGELFF
TGTGCCAGCAGCCCACAGGGGTTGACCGGGGAGCTGTTTTTT
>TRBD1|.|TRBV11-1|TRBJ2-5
CASSGQGWETQYF
TGTGCCAGCAGTGGACAGGGATGGGAGACCCAGTACTTC
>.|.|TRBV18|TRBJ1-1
CASSVKFLDTGAFF
TGTGCCAGCTCCGTAAAGTTTTTGGACACTGGAGCTTTCTTT
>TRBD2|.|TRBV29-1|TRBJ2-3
CSFSGSPTDTQYF
TGCAGTTTTAGCGGGAGCCCCACAGATACGCAGTATTTT
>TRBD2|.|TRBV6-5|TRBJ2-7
CATTSGTASKYF
TGTGCCACGACTAGCGGGACGGCATCGAAATACTTC
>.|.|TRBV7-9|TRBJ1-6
CASSLFTEDSPLHF
TGTGCCAGCAGCTTATTCACGGAAGATTCACCCCTCCACTTT
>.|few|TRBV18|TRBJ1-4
CASSTRNEKLFF
TGTGCCAGCTCAACTCGTAATGAAAAACTGTTTTTT
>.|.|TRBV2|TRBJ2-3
CASRTGEITDTQYF
TGTGCCAGCAGGACCGGAGAGATCACAGATACGCAGTATTTT
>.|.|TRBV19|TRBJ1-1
CASSVSFGATEAFF
TGTGCCAGTAGTGTTTCGTTTGGGGCTACTGAAGCTTTCTTT
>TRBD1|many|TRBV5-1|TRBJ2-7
CASRDRTYEQYF
TGCGCCAGCAGGGACAGGACCTACGAGCAGTACTTC